Below, 26 T cell receptor beta chains from the same sample are listed, as sequenced in a study of identifying expanded T cells in peripheral blood. Method: immunoSEQ multiplex PCR; TCRdb's copy keeps in-frame clones and lacks some. The sample contains 55,000 to 75,000 clones, around 87% of which appear only once. Sequenced: blood. Receptor source: a person aged 18-69 years in good health.

The rearrangement uses TRBV21-1 and TRBJ2-5. TRBV21-1 is labeled a pseudogene. This CDR3 has 12 amino acids. The CDR3 sequence: CASSKWGETQYF. CDR3 bases: TGTGCCAGCAGCAAATGGGGGGAGACCCAGTACTTC.

The chain joins TRBV11-1 to TRBJ1-2, with 11 bases fitting TRBD1. The CDR3 has 17 residues. CDR1 and CDR2 (germline): SGHAT, FQDESV (reference sequence). V lost 4 bases, J lost 3 bases, and 10 bases stayed unmatched. The CDR3, as DNA: TGTGCCAGCAGCTACGGACAGGGGGCGTCGTTCCACTATGGCTACACCTTC. It translates to CASSYGQGASFHYGYTF.

This chain links TRBV5-8 with TRBJ2-3; no clear D. V dropped 1 base and J dropped 1 base, with 7 bases sitting between them. The CDR3 length is 14 residues. Germline V CDR1 and CDR2: SGHTS, YDEGEE. The CDR3 DNA reads as TGTGCCAGCAGCTTGTTTCGGCGCACAGATACGCAGTATTTT. Amino acids: CASSLFRRTDTQYF.

The rearrangement joins TRBV18 to TRBJ1-1; D is undetermined. This CDR3 is built from 18 residues. Germline CDR1 is KGHSH and CDR2 is LQKENI. Between the trimmed V and J ends, which lost 2 bases and 1 base, there was a span of 20 bases. DNA for the CDR3: TGTGCCAGCTCACCAGTAGGTCCGAGCTTGGGGAGGAACACTGAAGCTTTCTTT. Translated, it gives CASSPVGPSLGRNTEAFF.

The V gene is TRBV19, the J gene TRBJ1-2; TRBD1 aligns across 8 bases. Germline loops: CDR1 LNHDA, CDR2 SQIVND (reference sequence). The CDR3 loop spans 17 amino acids. Losses at the gene ends were 5 bases for V and 1 base for J; bases not matched to a gene: 12. CDR3 bases: TGTGCCAGTAGTGTCGCCGGGACAGGCGCGATTAACTATGGCTACACCTTC. Translated: CASSVAGTGAINYGYTF.

The genes are TRBV29-1 and TRBJ2-4, with a weak D call TRBD1 (6 bases). The CDR3 covers 14 residues. Germline-derived CDR1 and CDR2 are SQVTM and ANQGSEA. Trimming removed 4 bases from V and 5 bases from J, with 15 bases in between. This CDR3 reads CSVGSPGHENIQYF. CDR3 DNA sequence: TGCAGCGTTGGATCCCCGGGACATGAAAACATTCAGTACTTC.

The genes are TRBV5-1 and TRBJ2-1; 7 positions match TRBD2. This CDR3 region has 15 residues. V lost 0 bases to trimming and J lost 4 bases; unmatched junction nucleotides: 4. Germline V gene lookup returns CDR1 SGHRS and CDR2 YFSETQ. CDR3 bases: TGCGCCAGCAGCTTGGGCGGGGGTCTATACAATGAGCAGTTCTTC. It translates to CASSLGGGLYNEQFF.

The chain is built from TRBV5-1 and TRBJ2-5, with 13 positions matching TRBD2. CDR1 and CDR2 (germline): SGHRS, YFSETQ. V lost 3 bases and J lost 5; bases outside the gene matches: 7. This CDR3 contains 16 residues. The CDR3 sequence is CASSSSGTSGVETQYF. Here the CDR3 DNA reads TGCGCCAGCAGCTCCTCCGGGACTAGCGGGGTGGAGACCCAGTACTTC.

The chain joins TRBV6-4 to TRBJ2-3; 8 bases align to TRBD2. This CDR3 contains 14 residues. The germline CDR1 and CDR2 sequences are MRHNA and SNTAGT. Trimming at V came to 3 bases and at J to 3 bases, leaving 2 bases not matched to a gene. The CDR3 sequence is CASSEGLETDTQYF. The CDR3 DNA is TGTGCCAGCAGTGAGGGACTAGAAACAGATACGCAGTATTTT.

V is TRBV7-3 and J is TRBJ2-1, with a weak D call TRBD2 (6 bases). This CDR3 spans 13 amino acids. V shed 4 bases and J shed 8 bases, with 12 bases lying between them. Germline assignment: CDR1 SGHTA and CDR2 FQGTGA. Here the CDR3 reads CASSSGTGDEQFF. The CDR3 coding sequence is TGTGCCAGCAGCTCCGGGACGGGGGATGAGCAGTTCTTC.

This sequence joins TRBV12-5 and TRBJ2-3, with 7 bases aligning to TRBD1. Per germline, CDR1 LGHNT and CDR2 FRNRAP. J lost 2 bases, V lost 5 bases, and 7 bases had no gene match. This CDR3 region has 15 residues. The CDR3 DNA follows: TGTGCTAGTGGTCTCCAGGGGGTCCTCACAGATACGCAGTATTTT. Translating it yields CASGLQGVLTDTQYF. Supplemented by reference TRBV12-5 and TRBJ2-3, the full variable domain reads DARVTQTPRHKVTEMGQEVTMRCQPILGHNTVFWYRQTMMQGLELLAYFRNRAPLDDSGMPKDRFSAEMPDATLATLKIQPSEPRDSAVYFCASGLQGVLTDTQYFGPGTRLTVL.

The V and J genes are TRBV6-5 and TRBJ1-2; 9 nucleotides align to TRBD1. Germline lookup yields CDR1 MNHEY and CDR2 SVGAGI. The length of the CDR3 is 15 residues. After removal of 3 bases from V and 0 bases from J, the junction contained 2 bases not matched to a gene. For the CDR3, the DNA is TGTGCCAGCAGTTATTGGACAGGGGCTAACTATGGCTACACCTTC. Its translation: CASSYWTGANYGYTF.

The chain is built from TRBV21-1 and TRBJ2-5; the table names TRBD2, a call not compared with the DNA. TRBV21-1 is designated a pseudogene. This CDR3 is 15 amino acids long. The CDR3 region has the DNA TGTGCCAGCAGCAAAGAATCACGGGAGAAAGAGACCCAGTACTTC. Protein sequence: CASSKESREKETQYF.

The genes are TRBV5-1 and TRBJ2-3; weak D call: TRBD1 (6 bases). The CDR3 is 16 residues long. Germline V CDR1 and CDR2: SGHRS, YFSETQ. With 0 bases removed from V and 3 bases from J, the gap between germline ends came to 14 bases. The CDR3 here is CASSLDLWQGTDTQYF. The CDR3 bases are TGCGCCAGCAGCTTGGACTTGTGGCAGGGGACAGATACGCAGTATTTT.

DNA for the CDR3: TGTGCCAGCAGTGAACTAGCCGAAAACACCGGGGAGCTGTTTTTT. This encodes CASSELAENTGELFF. The J gene is TRBJ2-2, the V gene TRBV2; D is perhaps TRBD2 (5 bases). This CDR3 has 15 residues. The V gene's germline CDR1 is SNHLY and CDR2 FYNNEI. V was shortened by 2 bases and J by 2 bases, with 9 bases between the two germline ends.

This sequence joins TRBV5-1 and TRBJ2-5; 15 positions match TRBD2. The junction had 4 bases not matched to a gene; V was cut back by 5 bases and J by 5 bases. The CDR3 sequence is 15 residues long. CDR1 SGHRS and CDR2 YFSETQ come from the germline V gene. The CDR3 DNA is TGCGCCAGCAGTTGGACTAGCGGGGGGGCGGAGACCCAGTACTTC. Translated: CASSWTSGGAETQYF.

V gene TRBV2 combines with J gene TRBJ2-2; D unresolved. The V end was cut by 6 bases, the J end by 4 bases, with 12 bases between. This CDR3 spans 14 amino acids. In germline, CDR1 is SNHLY, CDR2 FYNNEI. For the CDR3, the DNA is TGTGCCAGCAGACGGACGGAAGGCACCGGGGAGCTGTTTTTT. Its translation is CASRRTEGTGELFF.

The genes are TRBV6-5 and TRBJ2-4; unclear D gene. The CDR3 spans 13 residues. V gave up 8 bases and J gave up 3 bases, with 11 bases separating them. Germline V gene sequence: CDR1 MNHEY, CDR2 SVGAGI. CDR3 residues: CASEAQDKNIQYF. CDR3 coding DNA: TGTGCCAGCGAAGCCCAGGACAAAAACATTCAGTACTTC.

The V gene is TRBV19, the J gene TRBJ1-2; tentatively, D is TRBD1 (5 bases). V was shortened by 5 bases and J by 2 bases, with 9 bases between the two germline ends. The CDR3 is 13 residues long. Germline CDR1 is LNHDA and CDR2 is SQIVND (reference sequence). This CDR3 reads CASSAGPNYGYTF. CDR3 nucleotides: TGTGCCAGTAGTGCAGGGCCGAACTATGGCTACACCTTC.

The chain carries TRBV28 and TRBJ1-6, with 8 bases identical to TRBD1. The CDR3 spans 15 residues. The V gene's germline CDR1 is MDHEN and CDR2 SYDVKM. The junction had 3 bases not matched to a gene; V was cut back by 6 bases and J by 2 bases. The CDR3 spells CASRPTGAYNSPLHF. CDR3 nucleotide sequence: TGTGCCAGCAGACCGACAGGGGCCTATAATTCACCCCTCCACTTT.

V gene TRBV7-9 combines with J gene TRBJ1-1; 9 bases align to TRBD1. Germline loops: CDR1 SEHNR, CDR2 FQNEAQ (reference sequence). The V gene end was trimmed by 8 bases and the J gene end by 0 bases; junction bases not matched to a gene: 4. This CDR3 has 14 residues. CDR3 in amino acids: CASRGQGLNTEAFF. CDR3 bases: TGTGCCAGCCGGGGACAGGGATTGAACACTGAAGCTTTCTTT.

The chain has TRBV7-6 and TRBJ2-1; 8 nucleotides align to TRBD2. Germline CDR1 and CDR2: SGHVS and FNYEAQ. After removal of 5 bases from V and 0 bases from J, the junction contained 9 bases not matched to a gene. CDR3 length: 17 amino acids. The CDR3 DNA reads as TGTGCCAGCAGCATGACGGTAGCGGGGAGCTCCTACAATGAGCAGTTCTTC. Its translation: CASSMTVAGSSYNEQFF.

V usage is TRBV2 and J usage is TRBJ2-3; D perhaps matches TRBD2 (5 bases). Germline CDR1 SNHLY, CDR2 FYNNEI. The V end lost 3 bases, the J end lost 2 bases, and 12 bases lay between the germline ends. CDR3 length: 15 amino acids. This chain's CDR3 is CASSERGPSTDTQYF. The CDR3 DNA is TGTGCCAGCAGTGAGAGAGGGCCTTCCACAGATACGCAGTATTTT.

This chain uses TRBV4-2 with TRBJ2-7; tentative D call: TRBD1 (7 bases). Germline loops: CDR1 LGHNA, CDR2 YNFKEQ. This CDR3 is built from 16 residues. V lost 0 bases and J lost 4, with 16 bases in between. The CDR3, as DNA: TGTGCCAGCAGCCAAGATGGAGGGGGCGCATCTTACGAGCAGTACTTC. Protein product: CASSQDGGGASYEQYF.

Here the CDR3 DNA reads TGTGCCAGCGGGGAGAGCGGAGCCTCGGGCTACGAGCAGTACTTC. Translating it yields CASGESGASGYEQYF. The V gene is TRBV7-9, the J gene TRBJ2-7; D might be TRBD2 (5 bases). The CDR3 extends over 15 amino acids. Trimming stripped 8 bases from V and 3 bases from J, with 20 bases between. The V gene's germline CDR1 is SEHNR and CDR2 FQNEAQ (reference sequence). Together with reference TRBV7-9 and TRBJ2-7, the CDR3 gives the full variable domain: DTGVSQNPRHKITKRGQNVTFRCDPISEHNRLYWYRQTLGQGPEFLTYFQNEAQLEKSRLLSDRFSAERPKGSFSTLEIQRTEQGDSAMYLCASGESGASGYEQYFGPGTRLTVT.

The rearrangement links TRBV7-3 to TRBJ2-5; the D gene could be TRBD1 or TRBD2 (5 bases each). V lost 5 bases and J lost 5, with 18 bases in between. CDR3 length: 15 amino acids. Germline CDR1 and CDR2: SGHTA and FQGTGA. CDR3 sequence: CASSPGAVRGETQYF. The DNA for the CDR3 is TGTGCCAGCAGCCCCGGGGCGGTGAGAGGGGAGACCCAGTACTTC.